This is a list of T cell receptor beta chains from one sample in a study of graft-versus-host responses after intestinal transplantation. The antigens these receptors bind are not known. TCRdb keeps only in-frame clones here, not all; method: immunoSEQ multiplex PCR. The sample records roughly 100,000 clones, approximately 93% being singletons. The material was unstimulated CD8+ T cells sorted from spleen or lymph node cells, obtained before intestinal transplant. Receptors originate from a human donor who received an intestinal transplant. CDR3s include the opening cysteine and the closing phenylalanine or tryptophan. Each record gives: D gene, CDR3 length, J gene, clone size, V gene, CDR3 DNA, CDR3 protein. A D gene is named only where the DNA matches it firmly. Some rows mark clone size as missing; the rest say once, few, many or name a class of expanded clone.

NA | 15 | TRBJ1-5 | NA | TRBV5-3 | TGTGCCAGAAGCTTGAAACAGAGCCCTCCCCAGGTCCAGCATTTT | CARSLKQSPPQVQHF
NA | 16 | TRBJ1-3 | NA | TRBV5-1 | TGCGCCAGCAGCTTGGGTGGTTCTGTGGCTGGAAACACCATATATTTT | CASSLGGSVAGNTIYF
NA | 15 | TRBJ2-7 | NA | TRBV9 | TGTGCCAGCAGCGCCGGGACTGCGGCAACCTACGAGCAGTACTTC | CASSAGTAATYEQYF
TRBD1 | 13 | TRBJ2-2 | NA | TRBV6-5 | TGTGCCAGCGGCAGGGGGCCCACCGGGGAGCTGTTTTTT | CASGRGPTGELFF
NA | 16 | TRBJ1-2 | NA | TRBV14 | TGTGCCAGCAGCCATGACGGGGATCCCCTATCGTATGGCTACACCTTC | CASSHDGDPLSYGYTF
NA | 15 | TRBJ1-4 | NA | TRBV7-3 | TGTGCCAGCAGGCCCACGGGGGCAAGTAATGAAAAACTGTTTTTT | CASRPTGASNEKLFF
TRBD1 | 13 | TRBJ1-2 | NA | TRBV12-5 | TGTGCTAGTGGTTTGGTCACAGGGGATGGCTACACCTTC | CASGLVTGDGYTF
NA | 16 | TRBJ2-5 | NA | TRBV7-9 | TGTGCCAGCAGCCCCCCCGATGGTGGTGCAGAGGGGACCCAGTACTTC | CASSPPDGGAEGTQYF
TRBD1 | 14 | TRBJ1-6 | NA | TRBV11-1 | TGTGCCAGCAGCCTCGGGACAGATAATTCACCCCTCCACTTT | CASSLGTDNSPLHF
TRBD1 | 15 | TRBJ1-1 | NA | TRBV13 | TGTGCCAGCAGATCCAGGAGGGGGCCTAACACTGAAGCTTTCTTT | CASRSRRGPNTEAFF
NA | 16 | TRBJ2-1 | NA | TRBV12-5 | TGTGCTAGTGGGTTCACGAACAGCTATGTAAACAATGAGCAGTTCTTC | CASGFTNSYVNNEQFF
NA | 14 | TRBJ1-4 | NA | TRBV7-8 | TGTGCCAGCAGCTCAAGTGGGGTAATCGAAAAACTGTTTTTT | CASSSSGVIEKLFF
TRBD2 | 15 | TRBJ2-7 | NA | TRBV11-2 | TGTGCCAGCAGCTTAGTCTTTAGCGGGGGGCCCGAGCAGTACTTC | CASSLVFSGGPEQYF
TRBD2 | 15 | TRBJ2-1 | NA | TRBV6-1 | TGTGCCAGTTGTCCGACTAGCGGATACTACAATGAGCAGTTCTTC | CASCPTSGYYNEQFF
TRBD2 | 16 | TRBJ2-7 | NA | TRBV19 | TGTGCCAGTAGTATAGACGGCGGGGGGGACCACTACGAGCAGTACTTC | CASSIDGGGDHYEQYF
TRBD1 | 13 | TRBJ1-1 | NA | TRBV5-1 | TGCGCCAGCACGCGGACAGGCCACACTGAAGCTTTCTTT | CASTRTGHTEAFF
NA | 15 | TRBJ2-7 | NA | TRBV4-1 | TGCGCCAGCAGCCAAGACAGGGGGGGATCCTACGAGCAGTACTTC | CASSQDRGGSYEQYF
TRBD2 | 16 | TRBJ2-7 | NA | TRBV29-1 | TGCAGCGTTGAAGGCAGGGCTAGCGGGGTGGGCTACGAGCAGTACTTC | CSVEGRASGVGYEQYF
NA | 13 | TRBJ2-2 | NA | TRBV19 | TGTGCCAGTAGGGTGAGAGGGGCCGGGGAGCTGTTTTTT | CASRVRGAGELFF
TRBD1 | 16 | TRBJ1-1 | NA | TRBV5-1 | TGCGCCAGCAGCTTTAGACCGGGACAGCCGTACACTGAAGCTTTCTTT | CASSFRPGQPYTEAFF
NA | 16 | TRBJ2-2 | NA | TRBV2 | TGTGCCAGCAGTGGAAACAACGCACCGGGACCCGCGGTTATGTTTTTT | CASSGNNAPGPAVMFF
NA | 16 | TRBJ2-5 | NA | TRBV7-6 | TGTGCCAGCAGCTTAGCGCAGGCAGAACTCCAAGAGACCCAGTACTTC | CASSLAQAELQETQYF
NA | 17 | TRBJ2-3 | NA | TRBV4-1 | TGCGCCAGCAGCCCCACACAGGGGGGGACCCTCACAGATACGCAGTATTTT | CASSPTQGGTLTDTQYF
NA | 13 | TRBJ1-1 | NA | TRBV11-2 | TGTGCCAGCAGCTTAGACCGGACAGTAGAAGCTTTCTTT | CASSLDRTVEAFF
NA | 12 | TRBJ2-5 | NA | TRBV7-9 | TGTGCCAGTCTAGGTCGACGGGGGACCCAGTACTTC | CASLGRRGTQYF
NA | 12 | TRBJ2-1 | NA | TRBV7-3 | TGTGCCAGCAGCTTAGGGTCGAATGAGCAGTTCTTC | CASSLGSNEQFF
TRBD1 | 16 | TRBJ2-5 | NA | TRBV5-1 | TGCGCCAGCAGATCCCCCGGGACAGCCGCCAGGGAGACCCAGTACTTC | CASRSPGTAARETQYF
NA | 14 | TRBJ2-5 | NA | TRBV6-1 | TGTGCCAGCAGTGAGGGTTTTGATGGAGAGACCCAGTACTTC | CASSEGFDGETQYF
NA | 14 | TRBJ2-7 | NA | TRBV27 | TGTGCCAGCAGTTTATCGCAGAGCTCCTACGAGCAGTACTTC | CASSLSQSSYEQYF
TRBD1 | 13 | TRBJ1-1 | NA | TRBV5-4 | TGTGCCAGCAACCCCGGGACAGGGACTGAAGCTTTCTTT | CASNPGTGTEAFF
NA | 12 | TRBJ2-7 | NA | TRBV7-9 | TGTGCCAGCAGCTCCGAGGGGGGGGAGCAGTACTTC | CASSSEGGEQYF
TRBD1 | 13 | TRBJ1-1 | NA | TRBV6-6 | TGTGCCAGCCGTCTGGGGACAGGGTTTGAAGCTTTCTTT | CASRLGTGFEAFF
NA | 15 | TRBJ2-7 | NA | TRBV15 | TGTGCCACCAGCAGTTCTAGGGCCGGAGACTACGAGCAGTACTTC | CATSSSRAGDYEQYF
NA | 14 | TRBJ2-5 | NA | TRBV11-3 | TGTGCCAGCAGCTTAAGTCTGGGCGGGGAGACCCAGTACTTC | CASSLSLGGETQYF
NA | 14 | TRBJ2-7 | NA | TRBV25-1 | TGTGCCAGCAGTGAATTTCAGGGCTCCTACGAGCAGTACTTC | CASSEFQGSYEQYF
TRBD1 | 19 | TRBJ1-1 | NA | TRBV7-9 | TGTGCCAGCAGCTACGGACAGGGGCTGGCGACTTTGATGAACACTGAAGCTTTCTTT | CASSYGQGLATLMNTEAFF
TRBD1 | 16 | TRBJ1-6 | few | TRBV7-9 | TGTGCCAGCAGCGGTTCCCCAGGGGGCTGGGAGTCACCCCTCCACTTT | CASSGSPGGWESPLHF
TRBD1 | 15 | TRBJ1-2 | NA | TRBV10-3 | TGTGCCATCAGTGGCGGACAGGGGGTAGACTATGGCTACACCTTC | CAISGGQGVDYGYTF
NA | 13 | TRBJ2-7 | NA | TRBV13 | TGTGCCAGCAGCTTACTCAGCTCCTACGAGCAGTACTTC | CASSLLSSYEQYF